This entry describes one TCR beta chain. Its antigen is unidentified. V lost 3 bases and J lost 7, with 13 bases in between. The CDR3 runs 13 residues. Per the germline V gene, CDR1 is LNHDA and CDR2 is SQIVND (reference sequence). This record comes from a study of CD8+CD57+ T cells in acquired aplastic anemia. For the study at large: Sorted CD4+ and CD8+ cells gave a mean 3.2 ug DNA, range roughly 0.18 to 30 ug.

It was genomic DNA that served as the template for profiling TCR beta VDJ and CDR3. TCRdb itself ran the reads through MiXCR, one entry per CDR3 protein. The sample has roughly 50,000 distinct CDR3 sequences; approximately 78% are singletons. Whole-study findings and limits: Patients did not significantly differ from controls in CD8+ Simpson's diversity.

The receptor's source is a human donor in good health, serving as a control. Source material: sorted CD4+, CD8+, or CD8+CD57+ T cells (not recorded which) from PBMCs. This chain links TRBV19 with TRBJ2-7; D remains ambiguous. CDR3 sequence reads: CASSILVRSEQYF. CDR3 sequence (DNA): TGTGCCAGTAGTATTCTGGTGAGGAGTGAGCAGTACTTC.